This T cell receptor (beta chain) was recovered during a study of identical twins. Study-level results: Among monozygotic twins, out-of-frame TCR alpha sharing exceeded what models predicted. Out-of-frame alpha sequences shared by twins showed excess low generation probability. Zero-insertion results could be subject to partial confounding by invariant MAIT and iNKT cells.

The V segment lost 6 bases and the J segment 4 bases; nucleotides outside the gene matches: 10. The length of the CDR3 is 15 residues. A few counts support this clonotype. Its specificity is unknown. With template switching, a universal primer site was added, and the cDNA carried unique molecular identifiers. TCRdb re-called the 5' RACE reads with MiXCR, one entry per CDR3 protein. Among around 530,000 distinct CDR3 sequences, about 15% were seen once, and the ten largest hold around 0.4%. These records were also assigned to another study, of yellow fever vaccine responses in identical twins.

The origin of this receptor is a woman in her late teens or twenties in good health. The specimen sequenced was CD4+ T cells sorted from blood. The chain links TRBV12-3 or TRBV12-4 to TRBJ2-7, with 9 bases lining up with TRBD1. For the CDR3, the DNA is TGTGCCAGCAGAAATTCGGGACAGGGTCGATACGAGCAGTACTTC. Protein product: CASRNSGQGRYEQYF.